The TCR beta chain under discussion was sequenced for a study of vaccination and CD4 T cells after COVID-19. About the research overall: Once diagnosed, patients had post-COVID samples drawn a median about 110 days later (range 35 to 161).

Germline CDR1 SGHTA, CDR2 FQGNSA. The V segment lost 5 bases and the J segment 2 bases; nucleotides outside the gene matches: 7. The CDR3 runs to 16 residues. CD4+ T cells that had been cultured provided DNA sequenced with the Oncomine TCR Beta short-read assay. One entry per CDR3 protein results from TCRdb running MiXCR on the PCR reads. The sample contains around 19,000 distinct CDR3 sequences, 48% of which appear only once. Treatment denoted: approximately 9-day PBMC culture with coronavirus spike peptide pools or control peptides (ViraFEST assay). This clonotype was recorded once. Its specificity is not known.

The specimen was CD4+ T cells from blood, cultured in vitro. V gene TRBV7-2 combines with J gene TRBJ2-3; TRBD2 matches at 10 bases. The TCR originated in a human donor who had recovered from COVID-19. Here the CDR3 DNA reads TGTGCCAGCAGCCCACAGACTAGCGGGCTCACAGATACGCAGTATTTT. This gives the protein CASSPQTSGLTDTQYF.